The 24 T cell receptor beta chains below come from one sample, sequenced in a study of blood T cell repertoires in COVID-19 (dated by TCRdb to 2018 to 2020). Library preparation was by the immunoSEQ multiplex PCR assay. Held by TCRdb, this immuneACCESS table contains in-frame sequences only and omits some clones. Under half of the omission traces to an unresolved V gene where checked; the cause of the rest is unknown. This sample gives roughly 230,000 clones in total; approximately 85% of them show up just once. Around 0.97% of the sample goes to the ten largest clones. The sample taken for sequencing was peripheral blood. The receptors were gathered from a man between 35 and 55 years old with acute or convalescent COVID-19.

V usage is TRBV5-1 and J usage is TRBJ1-1, with D tentatively TRBD1 (6 bases). Germline V gene lookup returns CDR1 SGHRS and CDR2 YFSETQ. V was pared by 1 base and J by 2 bases, with 15 bases between. This CDR3 spans 16 amino acids. CDR3 loop: CASSLRQGSINTEAFF. DNA for the CDR3: TGCGCCAGCAGCTTGAGGCAGGGGTCTATTAACACTGAAGCTTTCTTT.

In DNA form, the CDR3 reads TGTGCCACCTCCGGCGGAGGGTCGGAGACCCAGTACTTC. This sequence encodes CATSGGGSETQYF. The chain employs TRBV13 and TRBJ2-5; tentatively, D is TRBD2 (6 bases). The CDR3 has 13 residues. CDR1 PRHDT and CDR2 FYEKMQ come from the germline V gene (reference sequence). V lost 10 bases to trimming and J lost 5 bases, with 17 bases between them.

This sequence joins TRBV4-3 and TRBJ1-2; D is possibly TRBD1 (6 bases). Per the germline V gene, CDR1 is LGHNA and CDR2 is YSLEER. V gave up 4 bases and J gave up 0 bases, with 27 bases separating them. CDR3 length: 20 amino acids. CDR3 loop: CASSRNWARMTGPTNYGYTF. The CDR3 region has the DNA TGCGCCAGCAGCCGGAATTGGGCGAGGATGACAGGACCCACTAACTATGGCTACACCTTC.

Note on this clone: A junction end diverges from the germline sequence, so it may reflect a read error. The J gene is TRBJ2-1, the V gene TRBV7-3, with D tentatively TRBD1 (6 bases). In germline, CDR1 is SGHTA, CDR2 FQGTGA. The CDR3 is 14 amino acids. The CDR3 loop is CASTLFGSDRELFF. For the CDR3, the DNA is TGTGCCAGCACTCTTTTTGGGTCGGACAGAGAGCTGTTCTTC.

The rearrangement joins TRBV3-1 (or the pseudogene TRBV3-2) to TRBJ1-1, with no clear D. Germline loops: CDR1 LGHDT, CDR2 YNNKEL (reference sequence). The V and J ends lost 5 bases and 6 bases respectively, with 13 bases between them. There are 13 residues in the CDR3. Here the CDR3 DNA reads TGTGCCAGCAGCTTTGGGTCAGGCGCTGAAGCTTTCTTT. Amino acids: CASSFGSGAEAFF.

The gene calls are TRBV12-3 or TRBV12-4 and TRBJ2-7, with TRBD1 matching over 9 bases. V dropped 1 base and J dropped 7; count of bases not matched to a gene: 2. The CDR3 contains 13 residues. The CDR3 DNA is TGTGCCAGCAGTTTAGACAGGGGGCGGGAGCAGTACTTC. Translating gives CASSLDRGREQYF.

The CDR3 loop is CASSHGTANTGELFF. The DNA for the CDR3 is TGTGCCAGCAGCCACGGGACAGCGAACACCGGGGAGCTGTTTTTT. The chain has TRBV6-5 and TRBJ2-2; TRBD1 matches 7 bases. This CDR3 comprises 15 residues. The germline V gene has CDR1 MNHEY and CDR2 SVGAGI. With V trimmed by 6 bases and J by 0 bases, 4 bases remained unmatched.

The chain is built from TRBV7-2 and TRBJ2-1, with 7 bases matching TRBD2. In germline, CDR1 is SGHTA, CDR2 FQGNSA. CDR3 length equals 16 residues. V lost 5 bases, J lost 3 bases, and 10 bases stayed unmatched. In DNA form, the CDR3 reads TGTGCCAGCAGCCCCCGGGGGGATAGTTTCTACAATGAGCAGTTCTTC. Translated, it gives CASSPRGDSFYNEQFF.

This clone was recorded only once. The chain recombines TRBV9 with TRBJ2-2, with TRBD1 matching over 12 bases. The junction had 7 bases not matched to a gene; V was cut back by 4 bases and J by 3 bases. Germline V gene data show CDR1 as SGDLS and CDR2 as YYNGEE. The CDR3 runs to 17 residues. In DNA, the CDR3 is TGTGCCAGCAGCCCGAGGGACAGGGGGCAATACACCGGGGAGCTGTTTTTT. Translation gives CASSPRDRGQYTGELFF. Full variable domain (outside the CDR3, taken from reference TRBV9 and TRBJ2-2): DSGVTQTPKHLITATGQRVTLRCSPRSGDLSVYWYQQSLDQGLQFLIQYYNGEERAKGNILERFSAQQFPDLHSELNLSSLELGDSALYFCASSPRDRGQYTGELFFGEGSRLTVL.

The J gene is TRBJ2-3, the V gene TRBV7-3; tentative D call: TRBD2 (7 bases). Germline CDR1 is SGHTA and CDR2 is FQGTGA. The length of the CDR3 is 14 residues. V shed 4 bases and J shed 3 bases, with 11 bases lying between them. The DNA for the CDR3 is TGTGCCAGCAGCTCCGGGGGGCATACAGATACGCAGTATTTT. Translation: CASSSGGHTDTQYF. Full variable domain (rest looked up from reference TRBV7-3 and TRBJ2-3): GAGVSQTPSNKVTEKGKYVELRCDPISGHTALYWYRQSLGQGPEFLIYFQGTGAADDSGLPNDRFFAVRPEGSVSTLKIQRTERGDSAVYLCASSSGGHTDTQYFGPGTRLTVL.

This clone has only one observation. The gene calls are TRBV18 and TRBJ1-1; D remains ambiguous. The ends were cut back, 3 bases at V and 3 bases at J, with 14 bases in the middle. CDR3 length: 15 residues. Germline lookup yields CDR1 KGHSH and CDR2 LQKENI. As DNA, the CDR3 is TGTGCCAGCTCACCGAGTCTAGTGCGGGACACTGAAGCTTTCTTT. Amino acid sequence: CASSPSLVRDTEAFF.

This clone was seen once. This chain connects TRBV5-6 to TRBJ2-5; D ambiguous. From germline, CDR1 is SGHDT and CDR2 YYEEEE. The CDR3 contains 13 residues. Deletions cut 2 bases from V and 1 base from J, with 6 bases between. The CDR3 bases are TGTGCCAGCAGCTTCGGTCGCCAAGAGACCCAGTACTTC. It yields the protein CASSFGRQETQYF.

The chain joins TRBV25-1 to TRBJ1-1; tentatively, D is TRBD1 (5 bases). Trimming took off 0 bases at V and 6 bases at J, with 8 bases between the two ends. The CDR3 has 13 amino acids. CDR1 and CDR2 from the germline V gene are MGHDK and SYGVNS. The CDR3 DNA reads TGTGCCAGCAGTGAATATAGGGGTGCTGAAGCTTTCTTT. Protein: CASSEYRGAEAFF. The whole variable domain, remainder taken from reference TRBV25-1 and TRBJ1-1, is EADIYQTPRYLVIGTGKKITLECSQTMGHDKMYWYQQDPGMELHLIHYSYGVNSTEKGDLSSESTVSRIRTEHFPLTLESARPSHTSQYLCASSEYRGAEAFFGQGTRLTVV.

The CDR3 sequence is CASSLARGDTQYF. DNA of the CDR3: TGTGCCAGCAGCTTAGCGCGCGGAGATACGCAGTATTTT. The chain recombines TRBV7-8 with TRBJ2-3, with D uncertain. V was clipped by 0 bases and J by 5 bases, with 6 bases between them. In germline, CDR1 is SGHVS, CDR2 FQNEAQ. CDR3 length: 13 amino acids.

This chain joins TRBV7-2 and TRBJ2-1; D may be TRBD2 (6 bases). V dropped 5 bases and J dropped 4 bases, with 15 bases sitting between them. Germline assignment: CDR1 SGHTA and CDR2 FQGNSA. The CDR3 sequence is 15 residues long. In DNA form, the CDR3 reads TGTGCCAGCAGCCCATTTGGGACTCCGTACAATGAGCAGTTCTTC. The encoded protein is CASSPFGTPYNEQFF.

The rearrangement uses TRBV4-2 and TRBJ1-5; D unclear. The V gene's germline CDR1 is LGHNA and CDR2 YNFKEQ. V lost 2 bases and J 2 bases, leaving 19 bases between the germline ends. CDR3 length equals 18 residues. For the CDR3, the DNA is TGTGCCAGCAGCCAACCCACGGGCACCGCGGAGGGCAATCAGCCCCAGCATTTT. Translated: CASSQPTGTAEGNQPQHF.

This clone was recorded only once. The rearrangement joins TRBV24-1 to TRBJ1-2; weak D call: TRBD1 (6 bases). The CDR3 runs to 13 residues. Germline CDR1 and CDR2: KGHDR and SFDVKD. Trimming left V 9 bases short and J 4 bases short, with 14 bases between. The CDR3 region is CATSRGQSYGYTF. The DNA of the CDR3 is TGTGCCACCTCTCGAGGACAGAGCTATGGCTACACCTTC.

The chain combines TRBV13 with TRBJ1-2; D is uncertain. This CDR3 has 11 residues. V lost 0 bases and J lost 14, with 10 bases in between. The V gene's germline CDR1 is PRHDT and CDR2 FYEKMQ (reference sequence). Here the CDR3 reads CASSLGWPSTF. CDR3 in DNA: TGTGCCAGCAGCTTAGGATGGCCCTCGACCTTC.

The rearrangement uses TRBV5-1 and TRBJ2-5; 8 bases are shared with TRBD2. Germline lookup yields CDR1 SGHRS and CDR2 YFSETQ. This CDR3 region has 18 residues. The J segment lost 5 bases and the V segment lost 0 bases, leaving 15 bases of the junction unmatched. The CDR3 reads CASSLAGLASTREETQYF. Written as DNA, the CDR3 is TGCGCCAGCAGCTTGGCCGGACTAGCCAGCACCCGGGAGGAGACCCAGTACTTC.

This chain links TRBV6-2 or TRBV6-3 with TRBJ1-2; D call uncertain. With 4 bases removed from V and 4 bases from J, the gap between germline ends came to 10 bases. The CDR3 has 13 residues. Germline V gene data show CDR1 as MNHEY and CDR2 as SVGEGT. CDR3: CASSSGLSYGYTF. CDR3 in DNA: TGTGCCAGCAGTTCCGGACTCAGCTATGGCTACACCTTC.

This rearrangement joins TRBV2 to TRBJ2-7, with 9 bases fitting TRBD2. With 2 bases clipped from V and 2 bases from J, the junction kept 7 bases outside the gene matches. CDR3 length equals 16 residues. Germline V gene lookup returns CDR1 SNHLY and CDR2 FYNNEI. The CDR3: CASSETGSGGPYEQYF. For the CDR3, the DNA is TGTGCCAGCAGTGAAACGGGTAGCGGGGGACCCTACGAGCAGTACTTC.

CDR3 nucleotides: TGTGCCAGCAGTCAGGATAGCCGGGGAGATACGCAGTATTTT. This codes for CASSQDSRGDTQYF. This sequence joins TRBV6-4 and TRBJ2-3; D might be TRBD2 (5 bases). The germline gives CDR1 MRHNA, CDR2 SNTAGT. V lost 5 bases, J lost 5 bases, and 14 bases lay in between. This CDR3 has 14 amino acids.

The rearrangement joins TRBV29-1 to TRBJ1-1; D is possibly TRBD1 (6 bases). Germline V gene data show CDR1 as SQVTM and CDR2 as ANQGSEA. The CDR3 has 14 amino acids. V lost 5 bases to trimming and J lost 4 bases, with 17 bases between them. The CDR3, as DNA: TGCAGCGTTATTACGGGGGGCGGGGCCACTGAAGCTTTCTTT. Protein product: CSVITGGGATEAFF.

V gene TRBV5-6 combines with J gene TRBJ2-1; 8 nucleotides align to TRBD2. V lost 1 base and J lost 3; bases outside the gene matches: 6. Germline CDR1 is SGHDT and CDR2 is YYEEEE. CDR3 size: 16 residues. The CDR3 is CASSLLSGGYYNEQFF. In nucleotides, the CDR3 is TGTGCCAGCAGCTTGTTAAGCGGGGGCTACTACAATGAGCAGTTCTTC.